The 21 T cell receptor beta chains below come from one sample, sequenced in a study of CD8 T cells in Susac syndrome. Random hexamers were used to reverse transcribe an amount of roughly 0.5 to 1 ug RNA. TCRdb re-called the immunoSEQ multiplex PCR reads with MiXCR, one entry per CDR3 protein. The profile covers 250,000 to 300,000 distinct CDR3 sequences, with approximately 85% appearing a single time and 0.2% to 0.25% taken by the ten largest. The sample comprised CD8+ T cells from PBMCs. These receptor sequences come from a human donor with multiple sclerosis.

The chain has TRBV12-3 or TRBV12-4 and TRBJ1-3; D is undetermined. The CDR3 contains 14 residues. Deletions cut 1 base from V and 4 bases from J, with 8 bases between. The CDR3 nucleotides are TGTGCCAGCAGTTTAGTCATGGAGGGAAACACCATATATTTT. Its translation is CASSLVMEGNTIYF.

This clonotype was observed a handful of times. The J gene is TRBJ1-5, the V gene TRBV6-1; D perhaps matches TRBD1 (5 bases). The CDR3 totals 14 residues. Trimming pared 4 bases from V and 4 bases from J, leaving 11 bases between. The germline CDR1 and CDR2 sequences are MNHNS and SASEGT. DNA of the CDR3: TGTGCCAGCAGTGTGGGGCAGGGTAATCAGCCCCAGCATTTT. The encoded protein is CASSVGQGNQPQHF.

This clonotype is a singleton in its sample. The V and J genes are TRBV4-3 and TRBJ1-1; 7 bases map to TRBD1. This CDR3 is 16 amino acids long. The germline CDR1 and CDR2 sequences are LGHNA and YSLEER. The J segment lost 0 bases and the V segment lost 1 base, leaving 5 bases of the junction unmatched. The CDR3 nucleotides read TGCGCCAGCAGCCAAGTGGGGGACAGCTTGAACACTGAAGCTTTCTTT. Translation: CASSQVGDSLNTEAFF.

This clonotype has a handful of counts. V gene TRBV9 combines with J gene TRBJ2-1; 13 bases line up with TRBD2. CDR3 length: 15 residues. The germline gives CDR1 SGDLS, CDR2 YYNGEE. The J segment lost 7 bases and the V segment lost 4 bases, leaving 5 bases of the junction unmatched. In DNA form, the CDR3 reads TGTGCCAGCAGCCCGGGGACTAGCGGGAAGAATGAGCAGTTCTTC. It translates to CASSPGTSGKNEQFF.

This chain uses TRBV7-9 with TRBJ2-7; the match to TRBD1 covers 10 bases. The trim removed 4 bases at V and 1 base at J, leaving 1 base unmatched. Germline CDR1 and CDR2: SEHNR and FQNEAQ (reference sequence). The CDR3 runs to 14 residues. The CDR3 DNA is TGTGCCAGCAGCTCGGGACAGGGGTCCTACGAGCAGTACTTC. This gives the protein CASSSGQGSYEQYF.

This clonotype was observed once. The chain links TRBV7-8 to TRBJ1-1, with TRBD1 matching over 9 bases. Trimming cost V 3 bases and J 5 bases; bases outside gene matches: 16. CDR3 length: 18 residues. In germline, CDR1 is SGHVS, CDR2 FQNEAQ. The CDR3 here is CASSFPRGQGIWETEAFF. As DNA, the CDR3 is TGTGCCAGCAGCTTCCCCCGGGGACAGGGAATTTGGGAGACTGAAGCTTTCTTT.

The chain recombines TRBV21-1 with TRBJ2-5; the table's D gene call, TRBD2, was not cross checked with the DNA. TRBV21-1 is a pseudogene. The CDR3 spans 15 residues. The CDR3 reads CASSKHLAGEETQYF. DNA of the CDR3: TGTGCCAGCAGCAAACATCTAGCGGGAGAAGAGACCCAGTACTTC.

The chain couples TRBV27 to TRBJ1-1, with a weak D call TRBD1 (6 bases). Germline V gene lookup returns CDR1 MNHEY and CDR2 SMNVEV (reference sequence). Trimming removed 5 bases from V and 3 bases from J, with 16 bases in between. This CDR3 comprises 15 residues. The CDR3 loop reads CASSLPQGKDTEAFF. The CDR3, as DNA: TGTGCCAGCAGTCTACCACAGGGAAAGGACACTGAAGCTTTCTTT.

The chain recombines TRBV7-9 with TRBJ1-1; a possible D gene is TRBD1 (6 bases). V was cut by 1 base and J by 7 bases, with 10 bases left in between. The CDR3 extends over 13 amino acids. Germline loops: CDR1 SEHNR, CDR2 FQNEAQ (reference sequence). CDR3 coding DNA: TGTGCCAGCAGCTTAGGGACAGTCCATGAAGCTTTCTTT. This encodes CASSLGTVHEAFF. Full variable domain (rest looked up from reference TRBV7-9 and TRBJ1-1): DTGVSQNPRHKITKRGQNVTFRCDPISEHNRLYWYRQTLGQGPEFLTYFQNEAQLEKSRLLSDRFSAERPKGSFSTLEIQRTEQGDSAMYLCASSLGTVHEAFFGQGTRLTVV.

J is TRBJ2-7 and V is TRBV7-6, with 7 bases that match TRBD1. V gave up 0 bases and J gave up 3 bases; unmatched junction bases: 5. The CDR3 consists of 15 residues. The V gene's germline CDR1 is SGHVS and CDR2 FNYEAQ. CDR3 in DNA: TGTGCCAGCAGCTTAGCCGAGGGACAGATCTACGAGCAGTACTTC. Its protein is CASSLAEGQIYEQYF.

The table lists this clonotype with a few counts. CDR3 sequence: CATRGGGSNQPQHF. CDR3 in DNA: TGTGCCACGAGGGGCGGGGGTAGCAATCAGCCCCAGCATTTT. The chain employs TRBV15 and TRBJ1-5; maybe TRBD1 (5 bases). Trimming took off 9 bases at V and 0 bases at J, with 12 bases between the two ends. The CDR3 covers 14 residues. Germline CDR1 is LNHNV and CDR2 is YYDKDF (reference sequence).

This clonotype has just a few counts. DNA of the CDR3: TGTGCCAGCAGCCTCGGACCGATGAACACTGAAGCTTTCTTT. Amino acid sequence: CASSLGPMNTEAFF. The J gene is TRBJ1-1, the V gene TRBV7-6; no definite D call. CDR1 is SGHVS, CDR2 FNYEAQ, per germline. The CDR3 loop spans 14 amino acids. With 5 bases removed from V and 0 bases from J, the gap between germline ends came to 10 bases.

This rearrangement joins TRBV29-1 to TRBJ2-7; D is perhaps TRBD1 (6 bases). The germline V gene has CDR1 SQVTM and CDR2 ANQGSEA. Trimming took 5 bases from V and 2 from J, leaving 10 bases between them. The CDR3 covers 12 residues. The CDR3 DNA reads as TGCAGCGTTAGGGACACCACCTACGAGCAGTACTTC. It encodes CSVRDTTYEQYF.

The rearrangement joins TRBV6-5 to TRBJ2-1; D gene unclear. CDR1 and CDR2 from the germline V gene are MNHEY and SVGAGI. The CDR3 length is 14 residues. The germline V and J ends were trimmed by 6 bases and 1 base, with 10 bases remaining between them. The chain's CDR3 is CASSGGQSYNEQFF. CDR3 sequence (DNA): TGTGCCAGCAGCGGCGGCCAGTCCTACAATGAGCAGTTCTTC.

The chain joins TRBV27 to TRBJ2-3; D unresolved. The CDR3 runs 15 residues. CDR1 and CDR2 (germline): MNHEY, SMNVEV (reference sequence). V was pared by 3 bases and J by 4 bases, with 14 bases between. The CDR3 nucleotides read TGTGCCAGCAGTTTTCCAGATAGATGGGCAGATACGCAGTATTTT. This sequence encodes CASSFPDRWADTQYF.

This chain joins TRBV12-3 or TRBV12-4 and TRBJ1-1; the D gene is possibly TRBD1 (5 bases). CDR3 length: 17 amino acids. Trimming stripped 5 bases from V and 4 bases from J, with 23 bases between. The CDR3 DNA follows: TGTGCCAGCAGTCTGCCGAATTATCAGGGACGCTCCACTGAAGCTTTCTTT. Translated: CASSLPNYQGRSTEAFF.

The chain employs TRBV5-1 and TRBJ2-7; D is perhaps TRBD2 (6 bases). There are 13 residues in the CDR3. Germline CDR1 reads SGHRS; CDR2 reads YFSETQ. Trimming stripped 3 bases from V and 5 bases from J, with 12 bases between. CDR3 in amino acids: CASSSQGGDEQYF. CDR3 DNA sequence: TGCGCCAGCAGCTCTCAGGGAGGCGACGAGCAGTACTTC.

The rearrangement uses TRBV7-9 and TRBJ2-1; no clear D. The CDR3 is 15 residues long. V was trimmed by 1 base and J by 3 bases, leaving 10 bases between them. CDR1 SEHNR and CDR2 FQNEAQ come from the germline V gene (reference sequence). The CDR3 loop reads CASSLGLGFYNEQFF. DNA of the CDR3: TGTGCCAGCAGCTTAGGTCTGGGCTTCTACAATGAGCAGTTCTTC.

The rearrangement joins TRBV20-1 to TRBJ2-7, with D perhaps matching TRBD2 (5 bases). The V end lost 1 base, the J end lost 3 bases, and 10 bases lay between the germline ends. The germline gives CDR1 DFQATT, CDR2 SNEGSKA (reference sequence). The CDR3 spans 13 residues. The CDR3 DNA follows: TGCAGTGCTAGAGGGGCTAGCAGCTACGAGCAGTACTTC. It yields the protein CSARGASSYEQYF.

This sequence joins TRBV20-1 and TRBJ2-5; 8 bases are a match to TRBD2. J lost 2 bases, V lost 4 bases, and 9 bases had no gene match. Per germline, CDR1 DFQATT and CDR2 SNEGSKA (reference sequence). The CDR3 is made up of 15 amino acids. The CDR3: CSATFGTSWQETQYF. The CDR3 DNA reads as TGCAGTGCTACTTTCGGGACTAGTTGGCAAGAGACCCAGTACTTC.

The V and J genes are TRBV7-9 and TRBJ2-7, with TRBD1 identical over 7 bases. CDR1 is SEHNR, CDR2 FQNEAQ, per germline (reference sequence). Trimming at V came to 1 base and at J to 2 bases, leaving 8 bases not matched to a gene. This CDR3 region has 16 residues. The CDR3 DNA sequence: TGTGCCAGCAGCTTAGGCGAGGGACAGATGACCTACGAGCAGTACTTC. Translation gives CASSLGEGQMTYEQYF.